This TCR beta chain emerged from a study of blood T cells in healthy people across ages. The authors ran a second PCR of about 7 to 12 cycles using a sample-barcoded 5' primer and a J-beta primer mix. Using its own MiXCR run on the 5' RACE reads, TCRdb lists one record per CDR3 protein. The data show around 780,000 distinct CDR3 sequences, about 26% seen once. CDR3 size: 15 residues. Trimming took off 3 bases at V and 7 bases at J, with 21 bases between the two ends. The germline CDR1 and CDR2 sequences are DFQATT and SNEGSKA (reference sequence). The same data also went into a second study, on T cells of mothers and their children. That study reports: Not a single persistent microchimeric T cell clone was detected.

The V gene is TRBV20-1, the J gene TRBJ1-2; D gene ambiguous. Sequencing input: blood. The receptor comes from a boy aged 5-17 years in good health. The CDR3 reads CSASQSGSALSGYTF. CDR3 coding DNA: TGCAGTGCTAGTCAATCGGGCAGCGCTTTGTCTGGCTACACCTTC.